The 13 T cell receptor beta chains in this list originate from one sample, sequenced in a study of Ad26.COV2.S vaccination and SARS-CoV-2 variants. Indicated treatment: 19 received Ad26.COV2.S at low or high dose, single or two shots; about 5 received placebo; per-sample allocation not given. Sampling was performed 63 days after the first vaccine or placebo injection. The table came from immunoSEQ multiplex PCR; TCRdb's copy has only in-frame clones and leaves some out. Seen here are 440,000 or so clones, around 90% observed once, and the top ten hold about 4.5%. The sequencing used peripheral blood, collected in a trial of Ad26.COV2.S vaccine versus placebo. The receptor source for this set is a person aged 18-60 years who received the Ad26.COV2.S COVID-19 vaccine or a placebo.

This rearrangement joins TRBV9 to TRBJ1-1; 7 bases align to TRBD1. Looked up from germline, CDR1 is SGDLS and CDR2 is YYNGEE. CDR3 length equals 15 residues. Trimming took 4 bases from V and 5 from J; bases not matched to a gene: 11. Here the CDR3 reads CASSPRQGLLTEAFF. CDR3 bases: TGTGCCAGCAGCCCCCGACAGGGCTTGCTGACTGAAGCTTTCTTT.

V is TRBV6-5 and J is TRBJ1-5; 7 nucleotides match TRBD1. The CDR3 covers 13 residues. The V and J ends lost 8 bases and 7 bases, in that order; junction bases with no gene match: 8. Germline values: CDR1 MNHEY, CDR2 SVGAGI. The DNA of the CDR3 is TGTGCCAGCGGGACAGAGTTTAACCAGCCCCAGCATTTT. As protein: CASGTEFNQPQHF.

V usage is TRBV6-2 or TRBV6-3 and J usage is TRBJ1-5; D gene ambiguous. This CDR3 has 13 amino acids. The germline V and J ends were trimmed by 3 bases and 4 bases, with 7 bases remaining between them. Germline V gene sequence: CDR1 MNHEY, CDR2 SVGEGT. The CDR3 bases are TGTGCCAGCAGTTATGGGCCAAATCAGCCCCAGCATTTT. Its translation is CASSYGPNQPQHF.

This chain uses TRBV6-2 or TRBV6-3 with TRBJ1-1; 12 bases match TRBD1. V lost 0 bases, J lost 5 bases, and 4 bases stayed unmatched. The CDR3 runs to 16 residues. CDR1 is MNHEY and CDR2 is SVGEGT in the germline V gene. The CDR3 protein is CASSYSRDRGHTEAFF. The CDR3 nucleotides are TGTGCCAGCAGTTACTCAAGGGACAGGGGGCATACTGAAGCTTTCTTT.

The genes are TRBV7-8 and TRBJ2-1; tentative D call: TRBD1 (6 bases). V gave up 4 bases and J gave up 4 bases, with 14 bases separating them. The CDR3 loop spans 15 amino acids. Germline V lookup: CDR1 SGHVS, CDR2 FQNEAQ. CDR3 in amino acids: CASSSGTRIYNEQFF. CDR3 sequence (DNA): TGTGCCAGCAGCTCCGGGACACGGATATACAATGAGCAGTTCTTC.

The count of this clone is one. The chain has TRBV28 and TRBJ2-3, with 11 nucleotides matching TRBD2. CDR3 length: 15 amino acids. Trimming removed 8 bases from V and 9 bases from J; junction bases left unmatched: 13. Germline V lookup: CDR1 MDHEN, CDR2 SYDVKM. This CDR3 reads CASLSRLAGLETQYF. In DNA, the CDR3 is TGTGCCAGCCTGTCGCGACTAGCGGGACTGGAGACGCAGTATTTT.

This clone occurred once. This chain's CDR3 is CASSRMGETQYF. The CDR3 coding sequence is TGTGCCAGCAGCCGCATGGGGGAGACCCAGTACTTC. The rearrangement uses TRBV7-9 and TRBJ2-5; D is unclear. CDR1 SEHNR and CDR2 FQNEAQ come from the germline V gene (reference sequence). The CDR3 length is 12 residues. Between the trimmed V and J ends, which lost 5 bases and 5 bases, there was a span of 9 bases.

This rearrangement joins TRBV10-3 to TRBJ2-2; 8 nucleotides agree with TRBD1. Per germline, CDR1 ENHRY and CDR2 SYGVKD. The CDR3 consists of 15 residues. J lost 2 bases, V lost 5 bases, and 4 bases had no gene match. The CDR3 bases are TGTGCCATCAGTTCGGGACAGGAAAACACCGGGGAGCTGTTTTTT. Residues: CAISSGQENTGELFF.

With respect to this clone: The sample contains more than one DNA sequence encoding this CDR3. The CDR3 here is CASSIGRGYEQYF. CDR3 in DNA: TGTGCCAGTAGTATAGGAAGGGGTTACGAGCAGTACTTC. The chain carries TRBV19 and TRBJ2-7, with D possibly being TRBD1 (5 bases). Trimming pared 1 base from V and 4 bases from J, leaving 8 bases between. Germline V gene lookup returns CDR1 LNHDA and CDR2 SQIVND (reference sequence). The CDR3 has 13 amino acids.

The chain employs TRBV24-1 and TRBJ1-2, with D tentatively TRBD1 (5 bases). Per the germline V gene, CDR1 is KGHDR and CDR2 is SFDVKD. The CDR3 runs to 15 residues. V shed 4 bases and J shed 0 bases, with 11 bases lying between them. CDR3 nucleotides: TGTGCCACCAGTGACGGGACCCCCACTAACTATGGCTACACCTTC. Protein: CATSDGTPTNYGYTF.

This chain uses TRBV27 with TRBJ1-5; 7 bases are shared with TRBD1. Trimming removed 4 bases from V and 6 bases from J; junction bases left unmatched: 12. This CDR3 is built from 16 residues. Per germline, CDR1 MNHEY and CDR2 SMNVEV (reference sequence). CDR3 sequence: CASSYRQGPGAQPQHF. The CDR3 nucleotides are TGTGCCAGCAGTTATAGACAGGGACCGGGCGCTCAGCCCCAGCATTTT.

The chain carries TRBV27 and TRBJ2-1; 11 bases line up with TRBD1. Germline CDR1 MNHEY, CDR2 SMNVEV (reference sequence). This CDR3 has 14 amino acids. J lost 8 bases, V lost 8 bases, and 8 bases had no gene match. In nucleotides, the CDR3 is TGTGCCAGCGGACAGGGGGCGCGGGTCGATGAGCAGTTCTTC. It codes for CASGQGARVDEQFF.

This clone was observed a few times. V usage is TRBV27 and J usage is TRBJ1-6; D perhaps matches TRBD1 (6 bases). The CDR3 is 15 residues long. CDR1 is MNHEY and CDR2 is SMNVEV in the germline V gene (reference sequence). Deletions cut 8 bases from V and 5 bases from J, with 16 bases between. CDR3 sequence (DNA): TGTGCCAGCCGAACTCAGGACAGAGATAATTCACCCCTCCACTTT. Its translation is CASRTQDRDNSPLHF.